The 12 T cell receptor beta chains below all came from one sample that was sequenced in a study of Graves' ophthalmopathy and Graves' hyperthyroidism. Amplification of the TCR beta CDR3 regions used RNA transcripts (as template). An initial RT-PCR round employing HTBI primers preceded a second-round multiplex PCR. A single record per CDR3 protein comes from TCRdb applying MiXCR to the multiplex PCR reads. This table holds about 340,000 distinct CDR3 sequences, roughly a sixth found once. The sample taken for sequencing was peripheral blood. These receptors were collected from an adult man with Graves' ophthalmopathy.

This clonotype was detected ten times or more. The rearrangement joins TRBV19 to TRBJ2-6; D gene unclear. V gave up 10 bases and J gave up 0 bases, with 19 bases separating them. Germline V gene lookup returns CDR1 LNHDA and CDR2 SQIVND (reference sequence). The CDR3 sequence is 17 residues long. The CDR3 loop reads CATQKNSYASGANVLTF. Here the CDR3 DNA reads TGTGCCACTCAGAAAAACTCCTACGCCTCTGGGGCCAACGTCCTGACTTTC.

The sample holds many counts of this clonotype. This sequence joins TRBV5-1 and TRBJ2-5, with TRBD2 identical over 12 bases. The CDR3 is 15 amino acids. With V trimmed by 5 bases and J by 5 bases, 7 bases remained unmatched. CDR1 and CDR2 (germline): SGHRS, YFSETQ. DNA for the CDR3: TGCGCCAGCAGACGGGGACTAGCGGGTCACGAGACCCAGTACTTC. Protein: CASRRGLAGHETQYF.

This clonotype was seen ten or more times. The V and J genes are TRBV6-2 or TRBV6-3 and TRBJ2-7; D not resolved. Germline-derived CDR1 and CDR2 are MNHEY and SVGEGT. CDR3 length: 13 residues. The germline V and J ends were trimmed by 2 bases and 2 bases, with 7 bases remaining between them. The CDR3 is CASSYMAAYEQYF. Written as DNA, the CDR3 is TGTGCCAGCAGTTACATGGCAGCCTACGAGCAGTACTTC.

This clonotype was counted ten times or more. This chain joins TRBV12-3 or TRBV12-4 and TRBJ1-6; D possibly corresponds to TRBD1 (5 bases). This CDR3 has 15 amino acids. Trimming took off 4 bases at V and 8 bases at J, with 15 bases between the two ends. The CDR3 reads CASSSSGTRHSPLHF. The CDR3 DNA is TGTGCCAGCAGTTCCTCGGGGACTCGTCATTCACCCCTCCACTTT.

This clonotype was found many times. The CDR3 loop is CASSLWGRRNQPQHF. The CDR3 bases are TGTGCCAGCAGTTTGTGGGGGAGGCGCAATCAGCCCCAGCATTTT. The chain employs TRBV28 and TRBJ1-5; tentatively, D is TRBD1 (5 bases). V lost 3 bases to trimming and J lost 2 bases, with 11 bases between them. From germline, CDR1 is MDHEN and CDR2 SYDVKM. The CDR3 covers 15 residues.

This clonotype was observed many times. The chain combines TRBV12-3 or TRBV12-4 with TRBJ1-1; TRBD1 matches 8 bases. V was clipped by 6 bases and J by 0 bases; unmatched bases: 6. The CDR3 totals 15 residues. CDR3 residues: CASSPKTGVNTEAFF. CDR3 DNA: TGTGCCAGCAGCCCTAAGACAGGGGTGAACACTGAAGCTTTCTTT.

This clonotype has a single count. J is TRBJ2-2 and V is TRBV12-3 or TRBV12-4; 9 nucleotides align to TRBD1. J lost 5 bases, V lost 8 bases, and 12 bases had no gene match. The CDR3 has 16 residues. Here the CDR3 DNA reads TGTGCCAGCGGCCTACAGGGGGCTTTACGAACCGGGGAGCTGTTTTTT. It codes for CASGLQGALRTGELFF.

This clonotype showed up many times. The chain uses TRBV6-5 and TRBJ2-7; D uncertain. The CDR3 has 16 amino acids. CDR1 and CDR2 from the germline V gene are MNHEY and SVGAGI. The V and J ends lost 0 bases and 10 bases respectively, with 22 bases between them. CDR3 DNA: TGTGCCAGCAGTTACTCGTACCCGACTCTTACGAATCCTCAGTACTTC. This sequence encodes CASSYSYPTLTNPQYF.

The CDR3 region is CASRLGLSGELFF. The DNA of the CDR3 is TGTGCCAGCAGGCTTGGACTATCCGGGGAGCTGTTTTTT. This chain links TRBV28 with TRBJ2-2; the D gene is possibly TRBD2 (6 bases). Germline lookup yields CDR1 MDHEN and CDR2 SYDVKM. The CDR3 has 13 amino acids. Between the trimmed V and J ends, which lost 6 bases and 6 bases, there was a span of 11 bases. Full variable domain (missing parts from reference TRBV28 and TRBJ2-2): DVKVTQSSRYLVKRTGEKVFLECVQDMDHENMFWYRQDPGLGLRLIYFSYDVKMKEKGDIPEGYSVSREKKERFSLILESASTNQTSMYLCASRLGLSGELFFGEGSRLTVL.

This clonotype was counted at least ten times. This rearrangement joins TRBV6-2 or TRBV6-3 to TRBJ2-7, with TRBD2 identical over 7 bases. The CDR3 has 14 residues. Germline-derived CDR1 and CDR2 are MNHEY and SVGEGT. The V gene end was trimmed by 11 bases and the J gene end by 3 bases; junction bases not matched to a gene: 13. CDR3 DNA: TGTGCCTCTCGGGGAGGGAGTCGGCTCTACGAGCAGTACTTC. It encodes CASRGGSRLYEQYF.

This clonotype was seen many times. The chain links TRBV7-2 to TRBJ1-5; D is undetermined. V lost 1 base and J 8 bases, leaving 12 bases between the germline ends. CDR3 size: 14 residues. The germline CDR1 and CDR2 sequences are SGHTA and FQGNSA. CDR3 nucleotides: TGTGCCAGCAGCTTAGACCGGGGTTTAGAGCCCCAGCATTTT. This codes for CASSLDRGLEPQHF.

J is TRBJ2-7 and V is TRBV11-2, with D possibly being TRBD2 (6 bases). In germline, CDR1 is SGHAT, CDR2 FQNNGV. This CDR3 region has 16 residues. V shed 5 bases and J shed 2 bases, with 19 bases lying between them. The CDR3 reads CASSTPPGLPPYEQYF. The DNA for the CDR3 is TGTGCCAGCAGCACTCCTCCGGGACTCCCCCCCTACGAGCAGTACTTC.